One and the same sample provided the 11 T cell receptor beta chains below, sequenced in a study of T-cell reconstitution after alpha-beta-depleted transplantation in children. A TCRbeta library incorporating unique molecular identifiers was prepared. Each CDR3 protein gets one entry after TCRdb re-called the PCR reads with MiXCR. The data show 150,000 to 250,000 distinct CDR3 sequences, roughly 15% seen once. Material: PBMCs from the stem cell graft donor, obtained from the stem cell graft. Source of these receptors: a human donor who donated a stem cell graft to a child with acute lymphoblastic leukemia.

This clonotype appeared many times. The J gene is TRBJ2-3, the V gene TRBV7-9, with a possible D match to TRBD2 (6 bases). V was clipped by 8 bases and J by 1 base, with 19 bases between them. The CDR3 is 16 amino acids. Germline CDR1 reads SEHNR; CDR2 reads FQNEAQ (reference sequence). CDR3 DNA sequence: TGTGCCAGCGGCTCCCAGCGGGCTGGGGGCACAGATACGCAGTATTTT. Amino acid sequence: CASGSQRAGGTDTQYF. Full variable domain (outside the CDR3, taken from reference TRBV7-9 and TRBJ2-3): DTGVSQNPRHKITKRGQNVTFRCDPISEHNRLYWYRQTLGQGPEFLTYFQNEAQLEKSRLLSDRFSAERPKGSFSTLEIQRTEQGDSAMYLCASGSQRAGGTDTQYFGPGTRLTVL.

The chain is built from TRBV10-3 and TRBJ2-7; the match to TRBD1 covers 8 bases. Trimming cost V 3 bases and J 3 bases; bases outside gene matches: 4. Germline assignment: CDR1 ENHRY and CDR2 SYGVKD. There are 14 residues in the CDR3. This chain's CDR3 is CAISDLDRGYEQYF. Here the CDR3 DNA reads TGTGCCATCAGTGATCTCGACAGGGGCTACGAGCAGTACTTC.

The genes are TRBV19 and TRBJ2-1; possibly TRBD2 for D (6 bases). V lost 5 bases and J lost 4, with 15 bases in between. CDR1 and CDR2 (germline): LNHDA, SQIVND (reference sequence). The CDR3 runs to 15 residues. The CDR3 coding sequence is TGTGCCAGTAGTTCCCGCGGGGTGGGTTACAATGAGCAGTTCTTC. Protein sequence: CASSSRGVGYNEQFF.

This clonotype was found many times. V is TRBV27 and J is TRBJ2-3; 7 bases match TRBD1. V lost 8 bases to trimming and J lost 12 bases; unmatched junction nucleotides: 8. The CDR3 sequence is 11 residues long. Germline V CDR1 and CDR2: MNHEY, SMNVEV (reference sequence). The CDR3: CASGEQGLQYF. Written as DNA, the CDR3 is TGTGCCAGCGGCGAACAGGGGCTACAGTATTTT.

This clonotype was counted at least ten times. The chain employs TRBV29-1 and TRBJ2-5; the match to TRBD1 covers 8 bases. The germline V gene has CDR1 SQVTM and CDR2 ANQGSEA. This CDR3 spans 13 amino acids. Unmatched junction bases numbered 4, after V lost 3 bases and J lost 4 bases. CDR3 coding DNA: TGCAGCGTTGAGCCAGGGGGCGGAGAGACCCAGTACTTC. Translating gives CSVEPGGGETQYF.

In this sample, this clonotype turned up many times. V is TRBV12-3 or TRBV12-4 and J is TRBJ1-1; no firm D call. The CDR3 loop spans 13 amino acids. V was shortened by 2 bases and J by 8 bases, with 12 bases between the two germline ends. The CDR3 is CASSLPRAGEAFF. As DNA, the CDR3 is TGTGCCAGCAGTTTACCGAGGGCCGGGGAAGCTTTCTTT.

The genes are TRBV20-1 and TRBJ2-7; 8 nucleotides match TRBD1. This CDR3 comprises 15 residues. V lost 6 bases to trimming and J lost 4 bases; unmatched junction nucleotides: 14. Germline lookup yields CDR1 DFQATT and CDR2 SNEGSKA (reference sequence). CDR3: CSAPLGTGVSYEQYF. The CDR3 DNA sequence: TGCAGTGCCCCGCTTGGGACAGGTGTCAGTTACGAGCAGTACTTC.

This clonotype was seen many times. The gene calls are TRBV20-1 and TRBJ2-5; 9 bases line up with TRBD2. V trimming: 0 bases; J trimming: 1 base; junction bases outside the gene matches: 3. Germline-derived CDR1 and CDR2 are DFQATT and SNEGSKA (reference sequence). This CDR3 has 15 residues. The CDR3 is CSARDLLAGQETQYF. For the CDR3, the DNA is TGCAGTGCTAGAGATCTACTAGCGGGCCAAGAGACCCAGTACTTC.

This clonotype was found many times. The genes are TRBV7-8 and TRBJ1-1, with TRBD1 as a possible D gene (5 bases). There are 14 residues in the CDR3. The V gene lost 3 bases and the J gene lost 7 bases, with 15 bases spanning the gap. From germline, CDR1 is SGHVS and CDR2 FQNEAQ. CDR3 sequence (DNA): TGTGCCAGCAGCTTGGCTACACAGGTACATGAAGCTTTCTTT. This codes for CASSLATQVHEAFF.

This clonotype came up many times. The chain carries TRBV20-1 and TRBJ1-1; 8 nucleotides match TRBD1. V dropped 1 base and J dropped 3; count of bases not matched to a gene: 7. The CDR3 spans 15 residues. Looked up from germline, CDR1 is DFQATT and CDR2 is SNEGSKA (reference sequence). The CDR3 DNA reads as TGCAGTGCTAGAGCTTTGCGACAGGGGCACACTGAAGCTTTCTTT. This gives the protein CSARALRQGHTEAFF.

This clonotype was recorded many times. The chain carries TRBV4-2 and TRBJ2-5; 8 nucleotides agree with TRBD1. Germline assignment: CDR1 LGHNA and CDR2 YNFKEQ. The J segment lost 3 bases and the V segment lost 3 bases, leaving 0 bases of the junction unmatched. This CDR3 contains 13 residues. Here the CDR3 DNA reads TGTGCCAGCAGCCAGACAGGGGAAGAGACCCAGTACTTC. Residues: CASSQTGEETQYF.